This paragraph covers one TCR beta chain sequence. The CDR3 is 15 amino acids. Trimming at V came to 4 bases and at J to 6 bases, leaving 3 bases not matched to a gene. From germline, CDR1 is SGHKS and CDR2 YYEKEE (reference sequence). The data were taken from a study of blood T cell repertoires in COVID-19. Study details: Spain, Italy and the United States supplied samples that represented acute and convalescent COVID-19. T cells, B-cell-depleted T cells, or PBMCs supplied cDNA or gDNA.

Per the original methods: Reference gene primer amplification gave nucleated cell count estimates. TCRdb's copy holds only in-frame clones and misses some; the assay was immunoSEQ multiplex PCR. The V and J calls and clone size were taken over from that table, and D and trimming were inferred from the DNA. The sample lists some 85,000 clones, about nine tenths seen once, with roughly 8.7% in the top ten. The source material was peripheral blood. The genes are TRBV5-5 and TRBJ2-2, with 13 bases matching TRBD2. The sequence was collected from a man in his forties or fifties with acute or convalescent COVID-19. In DNA, the CDR3 is TGTGCCAGCAGCCGGACTAGCGGGGGCTCCGGGGAGCTGTTTTTT. Protein product: CASSRTSGGSGELFF.